This T cell receptor (beta chain) was retrieved from a study of blood T cell repertoires in COVID-19. Study context: Material from acute and convalescent COVID-19 was sourced from the United States, Italy and Spain.

Original processing notes: The authors estimated nucleated cell counts from reference gene primer amplification. The data were produced by immunoSEQ multiplex PCR, yet TCRdb's version contains in-frame clones alone and is incomplete. That table gives V, J and clone size, and the DNA gave D and trimming. The sample includes 200,000 to 300,000 clones, about 89% seen only once; the top ten take over 7.5%. The V end was cut by 2 bases, the J end by 4 bases, with 12 bases between. The CDR3 sequence is 14 residues long. Per the germline V gene, CDR1 is SGHDT and CDR2 is YYEEEE. V usage is TRBV5-6 and J usage is TRBJ1-2, with D possibly TRBD1 on 6 matching bases. Sequencing used peripheral blood. This TCR was recovered from a middle-aged man who had recovered from COVID-19. The CDR3 region is CASSFRGLTYGYTF. CDR3 bases: TGTGCCAGCAGCTTCAGGGGCTTGACCTATGGCTACACCTTC.